The present T cell receptor (beta chain) was sequenced within a study of glioma-infiltrating T cells after dendritic cell vaccination. Some clones are missing from TCRdb's copy, which holds only in-frame ones; the method was immunoSEQ multiplex PCR. The data contain roughly 85,000 clones, 75% to 90% of them singletons. Described time point: after dendritic cell vaccination, including at tumor progression/relapse. This material consisted of blood, taken after dendritic cell vaccination. This TCR was sampled from a human donor with glioblastoma.

DNA of the CDR3: TGCAGCGTTGAAATACAGGCCTCCTACAATGAGCAGTTCTTC. Translated: CSVEIQASYNEQFF. V is TRBV29-1 and J is TRBJ2-1; a weak D match, TRBD1 (5 bases). Germline V CDR1 and CDR2: SQVTM, ANQGSEA. This CDR3 spans 14 amino acids. V gave up 2 bases and J gave up 0 bases, with 8 bases separating them.